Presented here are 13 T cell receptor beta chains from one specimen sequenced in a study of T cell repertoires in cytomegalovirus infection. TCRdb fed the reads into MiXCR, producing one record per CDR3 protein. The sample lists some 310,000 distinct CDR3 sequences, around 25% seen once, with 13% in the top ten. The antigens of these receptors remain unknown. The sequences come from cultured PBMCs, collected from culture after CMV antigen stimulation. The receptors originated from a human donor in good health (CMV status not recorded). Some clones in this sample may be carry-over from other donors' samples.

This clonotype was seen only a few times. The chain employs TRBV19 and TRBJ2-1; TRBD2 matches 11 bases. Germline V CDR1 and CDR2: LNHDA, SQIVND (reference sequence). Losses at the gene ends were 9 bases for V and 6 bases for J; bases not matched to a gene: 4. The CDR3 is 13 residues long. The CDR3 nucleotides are TGTGCCAGCGGGACTAGCGGCACCAATGAGCAGTTCTTC. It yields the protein CASGTSGTNEQFF.

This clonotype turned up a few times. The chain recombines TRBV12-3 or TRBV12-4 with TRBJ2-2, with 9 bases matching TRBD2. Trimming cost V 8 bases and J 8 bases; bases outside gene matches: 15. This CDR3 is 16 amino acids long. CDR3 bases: TGTGCCAGCGTGGCTAGCGGGAATGGGGTGGCGGGGGAGCTGTTTTTT. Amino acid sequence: CASVASGNGVAGELFF.

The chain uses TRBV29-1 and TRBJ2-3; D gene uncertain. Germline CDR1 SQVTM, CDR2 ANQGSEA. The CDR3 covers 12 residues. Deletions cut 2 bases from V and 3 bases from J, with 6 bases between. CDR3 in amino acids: CSVERETDTQYF. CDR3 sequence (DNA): TGCAGCGTTGAAAGGGAAACAGATACGCAGTATTTT.

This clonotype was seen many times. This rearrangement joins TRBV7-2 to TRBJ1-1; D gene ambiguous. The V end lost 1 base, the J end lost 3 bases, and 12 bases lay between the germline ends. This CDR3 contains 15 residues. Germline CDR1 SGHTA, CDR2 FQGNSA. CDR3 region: CASSLGVPRDTEAFF. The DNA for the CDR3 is TGTGCCAGCAGCTTAGGGGTCCCGAGGGACACTGAAGCTTTCTTT.

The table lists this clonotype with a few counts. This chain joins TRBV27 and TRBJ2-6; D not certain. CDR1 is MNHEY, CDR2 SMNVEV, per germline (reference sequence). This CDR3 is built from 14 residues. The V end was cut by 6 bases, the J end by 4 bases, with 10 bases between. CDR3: CASSPRPGANVLTF. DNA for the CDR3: TGTGCCAGCAGCCCTCGACCCGGGGCCAACGTCCTGACTTTC.

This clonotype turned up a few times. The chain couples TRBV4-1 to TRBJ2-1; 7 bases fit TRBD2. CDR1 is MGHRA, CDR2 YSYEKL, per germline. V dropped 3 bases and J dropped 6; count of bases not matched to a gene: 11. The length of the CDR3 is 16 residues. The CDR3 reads CASSHALAAPVNEQFF. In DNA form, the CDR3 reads TGCGCCAGCAGCCACGCTCTAGCGGCACCTGTCAATGAGCAGTTCTTC.

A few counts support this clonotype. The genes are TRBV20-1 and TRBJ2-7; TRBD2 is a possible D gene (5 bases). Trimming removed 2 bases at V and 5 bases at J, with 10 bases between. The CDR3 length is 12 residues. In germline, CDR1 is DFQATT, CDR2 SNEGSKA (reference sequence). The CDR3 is CSARPGSHEQYF. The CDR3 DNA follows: TGCAGTGCTAGACCGGGAAGCCACGAGCAGTACTTC.

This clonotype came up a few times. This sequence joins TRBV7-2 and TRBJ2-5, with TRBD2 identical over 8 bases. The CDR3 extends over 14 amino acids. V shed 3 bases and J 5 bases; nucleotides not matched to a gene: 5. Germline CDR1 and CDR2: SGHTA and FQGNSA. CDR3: CASSLAGGSETQYF. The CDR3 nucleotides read TGTGCCAGCAGCTTGGCGGGAGGATCGGAGACCCAGTACTTC.

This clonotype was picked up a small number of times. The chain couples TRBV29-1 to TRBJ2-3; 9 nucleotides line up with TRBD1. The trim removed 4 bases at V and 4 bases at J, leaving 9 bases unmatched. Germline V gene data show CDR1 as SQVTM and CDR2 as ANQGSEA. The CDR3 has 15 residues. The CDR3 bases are TGCAGCGTTGGGGGACAGGGAGGTCGCGCAGATACGCAGTATTTT. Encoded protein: CSVGGQGGRADTQYF.

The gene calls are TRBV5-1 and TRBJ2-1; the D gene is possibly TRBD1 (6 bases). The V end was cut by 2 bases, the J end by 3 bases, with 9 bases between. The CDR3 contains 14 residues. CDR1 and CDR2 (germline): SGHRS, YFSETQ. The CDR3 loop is CASSFRDIYNEQFF. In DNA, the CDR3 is TGCGCCAGCAGCTTCCGGGACATCTACAATGAGCAGTTCTTC.

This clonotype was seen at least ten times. CDR3 in DNA: TGTGCCAGCAGTCTCGACAGGGGTTCTTCCGGGGAGCTGTTTTTT. The encoded protein is CASSLDRGSSGELFF. This chain connects TRBV12-3 or TRBV12-4 to TRBJ2-2; 8 bases line up with TRBD1. This CDR3 spans 15 amino acids. V was clipped by 5 bases and J by 6 bases; unmatched bases: 8.

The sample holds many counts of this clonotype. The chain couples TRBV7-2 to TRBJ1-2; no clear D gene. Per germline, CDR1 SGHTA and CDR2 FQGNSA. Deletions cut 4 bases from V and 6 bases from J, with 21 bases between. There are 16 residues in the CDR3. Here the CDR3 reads CASSSTDMNWHDGYTF. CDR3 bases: TGTGCCAGCAGCTCCACCGATATGAACTGGCACGATGGCTACACCTTC. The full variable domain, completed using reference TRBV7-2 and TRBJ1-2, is GAGVSQSPSNKVTEKGKDVELRCDPISGHTALYWYRQSLGQGLEFLIYFQGNSAPDKSGLPSDRFSAERTGGSVSTLTIQRTQQEDSAVYLCASSSTDMNWHDGYTFGSGTRLTVV.

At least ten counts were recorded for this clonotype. The CDR3 nucleotides read TGTGCCAGCAGCTTAGCGGGGACAGGGGTCTACGAGCAGTACTTC. Its translation is CASSLAGTGVYEQYF. The chain combines TRBV7-8 with TRBJ2-7, with 10 bases fitting TRBD1. CDR3 length equals 15 residues. The V gene's germline CDR1 is SGHVS and CDR2 FQNEAQ. The trim removed 0 bases at V and 3 bases at J, leaving 2 bases unmatched.